The clone carrying this TCR beta chain has a count of ten or more. Trimming left V 6 bases short and J 0 bases short, with 14 bases between. Germline V gives CDR1 MNHNS, CDR2 SASEGT. The CDR3 is made up of 15 amino acids. The data originate from a study of T cells in Graves' hyperthyroidism and ophthalmopathy. About the study: Peripheral blood collection took place at initial diagnosis, before any treatment.

Recently diagnosed hyperthyroidism of less than 2 months' duration affected patients aged 18 to 65. From more than 9.5 ml of fresh peripheral blood, PBMCs were isolated. The TCR beta CDR3 regions underwent amplification using RNA transcripts as the source. The TCR CDR3 first-round RT-PCR relied on the HTBI primer set. TCRdb reanalysed the multiplex PCR reads using MiXCR and keeps one entry per CDR3 protein. There are approximately 370,000 distinct CDR3 sequences in the sample; under 15% occur only once, and 30% to 35% lies in the top ten. The sequenced sample consisted of blood. The sequence was collected from a woman under 40 with Graves' hyperthyroidism. The chain recombines TRBV6-1 with TRBJ2-5; D ambiguous. CDR3 DNA: TGTGCCAGCAGGTTTTGGGTCGACAACCAAGAGACCCAGTACTTC. Protein: CASRFWVDNQETQYF.